Detailed here is one TCR beta chain. The antigen is not known. Assay: immunoSEQ multiplex PCR; the TCRdb copy retains only in-frame clones and omits some. The repertoire holds around 2,000,000 clones, with 85% to 95% as singletons. This entry comes from a study of shared clonotypes between healthy human individuals. Naive-designated CD8 cells lacked CD45RO, were positively enriched for CCR7, and omitted terminally differentiated effector memory CD45RA+ cells. Study-wide points: Rarefaction analysis demonstrated incomplete sorted-subset sequencing notwithstanding large depth.

CDR3 length equals 17 residues. CDR1 SGHRS and CDR2 YFSETQ come from the germline V gene. Germline trimming cut 3 bases from V and 4 bases from J; bases unmatched to any gene: 9. Sequencing was performed on naive CD8+ T cells sorted from blood. The chain joins TRBV5-1 to TRBJ2-1, with 11 bases identical to TRBD2. This TCR derives from a man aged 18 to 30 in good health. CDR3 DNA sequence: TGCGCCAGCAGCTGGACAACTAGCGGGGGTGGATACAATGAGCAGTTCTTC. Encoded protein: CASSWTTSGGGYNEQFF.